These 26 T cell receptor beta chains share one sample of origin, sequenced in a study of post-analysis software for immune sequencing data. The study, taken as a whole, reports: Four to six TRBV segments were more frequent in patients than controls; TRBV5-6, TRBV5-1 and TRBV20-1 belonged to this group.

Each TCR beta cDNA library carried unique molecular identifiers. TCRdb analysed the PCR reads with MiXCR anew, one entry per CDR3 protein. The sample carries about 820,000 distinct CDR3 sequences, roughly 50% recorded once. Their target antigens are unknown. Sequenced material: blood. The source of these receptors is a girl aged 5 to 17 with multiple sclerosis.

The CDR3 DNA is TGTGCCAGCAGCCCCCGGGACCAAAAAAGCACAGATACGCAGTATTTT. This codes for CASSPRDQKSTDTQYF. The rearrangement links TRBV7-3 to TRBJ2-3; D is tentatively TRBD1 or TRBD2 (5 bases each). The CDR3 length is 16 residues. Germline V gene sequence: CDR1 SGHTA, CDR2 FQGTGA. V was pared by 5 bases and J by 0 bases, with 15 bases between.

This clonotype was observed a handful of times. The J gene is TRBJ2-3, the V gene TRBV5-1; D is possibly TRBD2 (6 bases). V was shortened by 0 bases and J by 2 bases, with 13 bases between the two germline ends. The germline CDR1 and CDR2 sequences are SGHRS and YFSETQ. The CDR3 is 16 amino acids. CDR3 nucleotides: TGCGCCAGCAGCTTGGGACTAGGGAGAGACACAGATACGCAGTATTTT. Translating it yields CASSLGLGRDTDTQYF.

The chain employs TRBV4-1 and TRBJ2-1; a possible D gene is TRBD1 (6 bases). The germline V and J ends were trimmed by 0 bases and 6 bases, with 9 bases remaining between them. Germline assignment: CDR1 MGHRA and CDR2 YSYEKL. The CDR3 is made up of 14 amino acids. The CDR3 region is CASSQDRGGNEQFF. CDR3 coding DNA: TGCGCCAGCAGCCAAGATAGAGGGGGCAATGAGCAGTTCTTC.

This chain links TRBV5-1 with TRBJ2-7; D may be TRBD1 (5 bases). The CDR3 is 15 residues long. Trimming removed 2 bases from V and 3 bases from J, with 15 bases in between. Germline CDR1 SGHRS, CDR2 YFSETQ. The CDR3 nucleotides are TGCGCCAGCAGCTTAATTAGTTCGCAGGGCTACGAGCAGTACTTC. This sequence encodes CASSLISSQGYEQYF.

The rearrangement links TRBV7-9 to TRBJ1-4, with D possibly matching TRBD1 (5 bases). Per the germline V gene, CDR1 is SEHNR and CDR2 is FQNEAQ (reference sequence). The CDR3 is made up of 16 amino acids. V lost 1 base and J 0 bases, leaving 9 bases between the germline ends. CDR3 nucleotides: TGTGCCAGCAGCTTAGACGACAGTCCAACTAATGAAAAACTGTTTTTT. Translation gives CASSLDDSPTNEKLFF.

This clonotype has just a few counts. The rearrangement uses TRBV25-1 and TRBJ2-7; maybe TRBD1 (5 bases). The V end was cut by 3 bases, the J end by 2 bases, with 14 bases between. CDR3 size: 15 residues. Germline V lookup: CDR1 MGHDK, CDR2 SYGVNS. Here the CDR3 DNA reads TGTGCCAGCAGTGAGTCAGGCAGGGCCACCTACGAGCAGTACTTC. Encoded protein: CASSESGRATYEQYF.

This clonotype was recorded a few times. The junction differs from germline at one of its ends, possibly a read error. The CDR3 coding sequence is TGTGCCTGCAGTTTGATGGGGCAAGAGACCCAGTACTTC. It codes for CACSLMGQETQYF. J is TRBJ2-5 and V is TRBV12-3 or TRBV12-4, with unresolved D. This CDR3 region has 13 residues.

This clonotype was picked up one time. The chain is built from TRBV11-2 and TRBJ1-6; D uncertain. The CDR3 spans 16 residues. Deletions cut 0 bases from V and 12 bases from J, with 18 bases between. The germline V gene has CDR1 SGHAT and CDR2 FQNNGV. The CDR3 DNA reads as TGTGCCAGCAGCTTAGATTCCCCGACGAACCTACTACCCCTCCACTTT. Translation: CASSLDSPTNLLPLHF.

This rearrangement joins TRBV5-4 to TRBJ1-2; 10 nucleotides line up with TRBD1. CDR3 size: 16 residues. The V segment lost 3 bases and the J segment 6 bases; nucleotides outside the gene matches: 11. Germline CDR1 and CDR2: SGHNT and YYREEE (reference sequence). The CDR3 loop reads CASSSTPGQGKNGYTF. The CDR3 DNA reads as TGTGCCAGCAGCTCGACTCCGGGACAGGGGAAAAATGGCTACACCTTC.

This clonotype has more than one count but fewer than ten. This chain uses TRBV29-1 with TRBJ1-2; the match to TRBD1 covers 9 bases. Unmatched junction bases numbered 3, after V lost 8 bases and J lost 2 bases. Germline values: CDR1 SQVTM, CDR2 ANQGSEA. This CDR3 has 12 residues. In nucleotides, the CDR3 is TGCAGCTCGGGGACAGGGAACTATGGCTACACCTTC. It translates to CSSGTGNYGYTF.

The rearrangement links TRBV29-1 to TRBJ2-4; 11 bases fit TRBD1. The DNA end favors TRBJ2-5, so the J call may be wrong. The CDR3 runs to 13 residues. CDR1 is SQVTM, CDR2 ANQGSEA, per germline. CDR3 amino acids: CSGRTGGLETQYF. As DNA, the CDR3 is TGCAGCGGTCGGACAGGGGGCTTGGAGACCCAGTACTTC.

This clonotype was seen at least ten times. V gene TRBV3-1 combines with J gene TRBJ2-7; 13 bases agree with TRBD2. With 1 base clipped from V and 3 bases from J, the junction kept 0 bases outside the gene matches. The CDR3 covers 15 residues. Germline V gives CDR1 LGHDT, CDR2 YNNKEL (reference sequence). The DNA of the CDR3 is TGTGCCAGCAGCCAAGGGACTAGCGGGAGCTACGAGCAGTACTTC. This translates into CASSQGTSGSYEQYF.

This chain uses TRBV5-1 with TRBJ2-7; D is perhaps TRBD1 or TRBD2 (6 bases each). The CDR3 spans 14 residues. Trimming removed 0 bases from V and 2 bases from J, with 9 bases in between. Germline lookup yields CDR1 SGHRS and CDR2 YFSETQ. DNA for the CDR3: TGCGCCAGCAGCTTGGGGGGGGACACCTACGAGCAGTACTTC. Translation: CASSLGGDTYEQYF.

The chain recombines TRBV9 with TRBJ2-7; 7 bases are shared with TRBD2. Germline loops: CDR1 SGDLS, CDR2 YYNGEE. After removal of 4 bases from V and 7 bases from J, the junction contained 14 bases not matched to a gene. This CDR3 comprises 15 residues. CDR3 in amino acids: CASSPKTSLLGEQYF. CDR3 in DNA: TGTGCCAGCAGCCCCAAGACTAGCCTGTTAGGGGAGCAGTACTTC.

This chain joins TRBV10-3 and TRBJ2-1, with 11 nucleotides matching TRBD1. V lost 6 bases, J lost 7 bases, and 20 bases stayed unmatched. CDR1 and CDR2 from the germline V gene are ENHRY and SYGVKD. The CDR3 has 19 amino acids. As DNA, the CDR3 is TGTGCCATCAGCCGCAGGACAGGGGGCTTGCGGGAAGGGTCGAATGAGCAGTTCTTC. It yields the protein CAISRRTGGLREGSNEQFF.

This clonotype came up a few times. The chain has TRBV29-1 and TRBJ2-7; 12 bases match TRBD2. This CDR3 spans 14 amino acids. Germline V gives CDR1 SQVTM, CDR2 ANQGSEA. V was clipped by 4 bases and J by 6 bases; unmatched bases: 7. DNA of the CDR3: TGCAGCGTTGGGACTAGCGGGGCCCTTTCCGAGCAGTACTTC. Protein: CSVGTSGALSEQYF.

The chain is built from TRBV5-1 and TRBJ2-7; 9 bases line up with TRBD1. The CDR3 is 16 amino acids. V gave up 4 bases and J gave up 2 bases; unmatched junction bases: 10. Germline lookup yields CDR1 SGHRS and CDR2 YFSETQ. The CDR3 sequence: CASSPGTGTGTYEQYF. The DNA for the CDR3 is TGCGCCAGCAGCCCTGGAACAGGGACAGGGACCTACGAGCAGTACTTC. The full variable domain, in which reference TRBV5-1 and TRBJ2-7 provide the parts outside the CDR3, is KAGVTQTPRYLIKTRGQQVTLSCSPISGHRSVSWYQQTPGQGLQFLFEYFSETQRNKGNFPGRFSGRQFSNSRSEMNVSTLELGDSALYLCASSPGTGTGTYEQYFGPGTRLTVT.

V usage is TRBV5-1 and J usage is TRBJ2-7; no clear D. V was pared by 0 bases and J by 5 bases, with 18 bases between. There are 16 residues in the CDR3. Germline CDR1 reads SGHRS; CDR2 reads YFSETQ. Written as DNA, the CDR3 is TGCGCCAGCAGCTTGGTAGGCGCTAGAACATGGGACGAGCAGTACTTC. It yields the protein CASSLVGARTWDEQYF.

The CDR3 is CASSWESSGANVLTF. For the CDR3, the DNA is TGCGCCAGCAGCTGGGAGAGCTCTGGGGCCAACGTCCTGACTTTC. The J gene is TRBJ2-6, the V gene TRBV5-1, with D maybe TRBD2 (5 bases). This CDR3 contains 15 residues. V was cut by 3 bases and J by 0 bases, with 7 bases left in between. CDR1 SGHRS and CDR2 YFSETQ come from the germline V gene.

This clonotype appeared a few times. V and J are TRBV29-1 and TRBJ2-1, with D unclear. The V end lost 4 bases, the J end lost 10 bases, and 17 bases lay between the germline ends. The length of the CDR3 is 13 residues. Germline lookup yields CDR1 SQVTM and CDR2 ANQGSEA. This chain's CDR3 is CSVGMLAVGEQFF. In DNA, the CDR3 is TGCAGCGTTGGAATGCTTGCGGTGGGCGAGCAGTTCTTC.

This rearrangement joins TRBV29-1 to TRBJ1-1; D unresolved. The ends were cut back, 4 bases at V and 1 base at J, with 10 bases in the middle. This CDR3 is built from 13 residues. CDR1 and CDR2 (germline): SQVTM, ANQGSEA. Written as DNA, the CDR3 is TGCAGCGTTGCGGCCAGGAGGAACACTGAAGCTTTCTTT. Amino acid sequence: CSVAARRNTEAFF.

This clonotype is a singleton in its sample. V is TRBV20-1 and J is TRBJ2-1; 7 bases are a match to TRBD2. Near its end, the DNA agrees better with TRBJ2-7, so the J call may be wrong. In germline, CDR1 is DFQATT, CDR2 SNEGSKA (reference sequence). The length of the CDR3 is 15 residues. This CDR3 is CSARTSRGVVNEQYF. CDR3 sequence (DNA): TGCAGTGCTAGGACTAGCCGGGGGGTAGTCAATGAGCAGTACTTC.

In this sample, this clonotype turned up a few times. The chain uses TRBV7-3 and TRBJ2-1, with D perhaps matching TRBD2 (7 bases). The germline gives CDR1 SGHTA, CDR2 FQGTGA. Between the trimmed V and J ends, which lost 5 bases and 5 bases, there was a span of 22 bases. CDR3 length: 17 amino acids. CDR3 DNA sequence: TGTGCCAGCAGCCCAGGGCGCGGGAGTGGGGGCCACAATGAGCAGTTCTTC. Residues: CASSPGRGSGGHNEQFF.

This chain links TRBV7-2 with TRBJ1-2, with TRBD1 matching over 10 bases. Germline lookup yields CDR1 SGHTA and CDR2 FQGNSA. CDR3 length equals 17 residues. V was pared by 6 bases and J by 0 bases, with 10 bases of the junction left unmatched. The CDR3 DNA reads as TGTGCCAGCAGTGCACTGGGACAGGGGCCCCCTAACTATGGCTACACCTTC. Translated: CASSALGQGPPNYGYTF.

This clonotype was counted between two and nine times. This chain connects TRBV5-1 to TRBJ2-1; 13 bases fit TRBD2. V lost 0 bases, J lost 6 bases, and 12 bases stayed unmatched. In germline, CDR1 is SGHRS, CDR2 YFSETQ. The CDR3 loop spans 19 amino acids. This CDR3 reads CASSLARTSGRITSNEQFF. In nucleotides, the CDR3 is TGCGCCAGCAGCTTGGCGAGGACTAGCGGGAGAATAACTAGCAATGAGCAGTTCTTC.

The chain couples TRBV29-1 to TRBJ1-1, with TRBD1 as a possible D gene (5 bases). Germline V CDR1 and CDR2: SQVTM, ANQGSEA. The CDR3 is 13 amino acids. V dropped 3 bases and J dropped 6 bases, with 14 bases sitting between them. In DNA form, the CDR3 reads TGCAGCGTTGATTCCAGGGAGGGACCTGAAGCTTTCTTT. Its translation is CSVDSREGPEAFF.